The sequence of this TCR beta chain was determined in a study of blood T cell repertoires in COVID-19. In the study overall: COVID-19 samples, acute and convalescent, were from the United States, Italy and Spain. In each case, the material was cDNA or gDNA derived from T cells, B-cell-depleted T cells, or PBMCs.

Trimming pared 0 bases from V and 0 bases from J, leaving 11 bases between. Germline lookup yields CDR1 LGHDT and CDR2 YNNKEL (reference sequence). The CDR3 has 16 amino acids. Patients in Seattle were enrolled during active infection, then followed longitudinally. Clones were sequenced by immunoSEQ multiplex PCR, and TCRdb holds only the in-frame ones, with some missing. Of 150,000 to 200,000 clones in the sample, roughly 84% are singletons; the top ten hold under 7%. The TCR comes from a woman aged 50 to 65 with COVID-19, enrolled during active disease. Sequenced: peripheral blood. The chain combines TRBV3-1 (or the pseudogene TRBV3-2) with TRBJ1-1; D gene uncertain. The CDR3 DNA reads TGTGCCAGCAGCCAAGACGCTGGCACAGTGAACACTGAAGCTTTCTTT. Protein: CASSQDAGTVNTEAFF.